The 25 T cell receptor beta chains in this list originate from one sample, sequenced in a study of blood T cell repertoires in COVID-19. Using immunoSEQ multiplex PCR, the repertoire was profiled, and TCRdb retains in-frame clones only, with some absent. Of some 100,000 clones in the sample, approximately 84% were seen once. The sample taken for sequencing was peripheral blood. These receptors originate from an older woman with acute or convalescent COVID-19.

The chain is built from TRBV7-2 and TRBJ1-3, with D possibly being TRBD1 (5 bases). Germline V CDR1 and CDR2: SGHTA, FQGNSA. The CDR3 extends over 14 amino acids. With 2 bases removed from V and 1 base from J, the gap between germline ends came to 6 bases. Here the CDR3 DNA reads TGTGCCAGCAGCTTACGGGGGTCTGGAAACACCATATATTTT. As protein: CASSLRGSGNTIYF.

This sequence joins TRBV28 and TRBJ1-2; TRBD1 aligns across 9 bases. CDR1 is MDHEN and CDR2 is SYDVKM in the germline V gene. The CDR3 runs 15 residues. J lost 8 bases, V lost 3 bases, and 10 bases had no gene match. The CDR3 DNA sequence: TGTGCCAGCAGTTTCGGAATACAGGGGGCGTACGGCTACACCTTC. Its translation: CASSFGIQGAYGYTF.

The V and J genes are TRBV9 and TRBJ1-1; D is uncertain. The CDR3 totals 13 residues. Trimming took off 4 bases at V and 0 bases at J, with 7 bases between the two ends. Germline values: CDR1 SGDLS, CDR2 YYNGEE. CDR3 bases: TGTGCCAGCAGCCCCCTGTTGAACACTGAAGCTTTCTTT. Protein: CASSPLLNTEAFF.

The chain joins TRBV5-4 to TRBJ2-2; 8 bases fit TRBD2. Germline lookup yields CDR1 SGHNT and CDR2 YYREEE (reference sequence). Losses at the gene ends were 1 base for V and 3 bases for J; bases not matched to a gene: 8. The CDR3 spans 17 residues. CDR3 in amino acids: CASSLYRGAGDTGELFF. The CDR3 region has the DNA TGTGCCAGCAGCTTGTATCGGGGAGCGGGGGACACCGGGGAGCTGTTTTTT.

The chain couples TRBV20-1 to TRBJ1-5; D remains ambiguous. The CDR3 length is 13 residues. Looked up from germline, CDR1 is DFQATT and CDR2 is SNEGSKA (reference sequence). Trimming removed 3 bases from V and 5 bases from J, with 11 bases in between. The CDR3 nucleotides are TGCAGTGCTAGTATCAAAGAGGATCAGCCCCAGCATTTT. It yields the protein CSASIKEDQPQHF.

This clone showed up many times. This chain joins TRBV5-4 and TRBJ1-6; D may be TRBD1 (6 bases). The CDR3 has 15 amino acids. Trimming left V 3 bases short and J 6 bases short, with 13 bases between. The germline V gene has CDR1 SGHNT and CDR2 YYREEE (reference sequence). The CDR3 is CASSYGQPFNSPLHF. The CDR3, as DNA: TGTGCCAGCAGCTACGGACAGCCCTTTAATTCACCCCTCCACTTT.

The chain joins TRBV14 to TRBJ1-1, with 9 bases that match TRBD1. The CDR3 extends over 15 amino acids. The germline V gene has CDR1 SGHDN and CDR2 FVKESK. J gave up 7 bases and V 6 bases, and 12 bases lay outside the gene matches. CDR3 sequence reads: CASSDEYDRGNEAFF. As DNA, the CDR3 is TGTGCCAGCAGTGATGAGTATGACAGGGGGAATGAAGCTTTCTTT.

This chain uses TRBV18 with TRBJ1-3; D is undetermined. V dropped 3 bases and J dropped 4 bases, with 13 bases sitting between them. Per the germline V gene, CDR1 is KGHSH and CDR2 is LQKENI. The CDR3 extends over 15 amino acids. The CDR3 protein is CASSPPSRGGNTIYF. The CDR3 DNA reads as TGTGCCAGCTCACCCCCCAGCCGAGGGGGAAACACCATATATTTT.

This chain links TRBV2 with TRBJ2-2; 9 nucleotides agree with TRBD1. Trimming cost V 6 bases and J 7 bases; bases outside gene matches: 9. Germline V CDR1 and CDR2: SNHLY, FYNNEI. The CDR3 contains 15 residues. In nucleotides, the CDR3 is TGTGCCAGCAGCTTCAGGACAGGGGTTAGCGGGGAGCTGTTTTTT. Residues: CASSFRTGVSGELFF.

The V call is TRBV28, the J call TRBJ1-6, with 9 positions matching TRBD1. V gave up 8 bases and J gave up 7 bases; unmatched junction bases: 3. Germline V gives CDR1 MDHEN, CDR2 SYDVKM. The CDR3 spans 13 residues. The CDR3 sequence is CASGDRVNSPLHF. For the CDR3, the DNA is TGTGCCAGCGGGGACAGGGTGAATTCACCCCTCCACTTT.

The V gene is TRBV4-1, the J gene TRBJ1-2; no clear D. V lost 0 bases and J 8 bases, leaving 10 bases between the germline ends. This CDR3 contains 13 residues. Germline loops: CDR1 MGHRA, CDR2 YSYEKL. This CDR3 reads CASSQEWAGGYTF. In DNA, the CDR3 is TGCGCCAGCAGCCAAGAATGGGCGGGAGGCTACACCTTC.

This clone was counted between two and nine times. V and J are TRBV28 and TRBJ1-4; D possibly corresponds to TRBD1 (5 bases). Germline V lookup: CDR1 MDHEN, CDR2 SYDVKM. The CDR3 totals 14 residues. V was pared by 1 base and J by 6 bases, with 9 bases between. The CDR3 DNA sequence: TGTGCCAGCAGTTTATTGGACAACGATGAAAAACTGTTTTTT. Translated, it gives CASSLLDNDEKLFF.

The table lists this clone with a count of one. V is TRBV2 and J is TRBJ2-1, with 8 bases aligning to TRBD1. The ends lost 6 bases at V and 6 bases at J; junction bases unmatched: 7. From germline, CDR1 is SNHLY and CDR2 FYNNEI. This CDR3 has 14 residues. CDR3 protein: CASRGTGAGNEQFF. CDR3 nucleotide sequence: TGTGCCAGCAGGGGGACAGGAGCGGGCAATGAGCAGTTCTTC.

The chain couples TRBV6-2 or TRBV6-3 to TRBJ1-2; D is undetermined. This CDR3 comprises 11 residues. The ends were cut back, 5 bases at V and 5 bases at J, with 6 bases in the middle. CDR1 and CDR2 from the germline V gene are MNHEY and SVGEGT. The CDR3 sequence: CASSHVYGYTF. The DNA for the CDR3 is TGTGCCAGCAGTCATGTTTATGGCTACACCTTC.

The rearrangement links TRBV19 to TRBJ1-4; D uncertain. The CDR3 spans 15 residues. In germline, CDR1 is LNHDA, CDR2 SQIVND (reference sequence). V shed 6 bases and J shed 0 bases, with 11 bases lying between them. The CDR3 spells CASSLVNATNEKLFF. The CDR3 DNA follows: TGTGCCAGTAGCTTAGTCAATGCAACTAATGAAAAACTGTTTTTT.

This clone has ten or more counts. The genes are TRBV10-3 and TRBJ1-2; 7 bases align to TRBD1. Germline V lookup: CDR1 ENHRY, CDR2 SYGVKD. This CDR3 is 15 amino acids long. The V gene end was trimmed by 2 bases and the J gene end by 2 bases; junction bases not matched to a gene: 5. The CDR3 DNA is TGTGCCATCAGTGAGGGGGGCAGGGGGAACTATGGCTACACCTTC. It translates to CAISEGGRGNYGYTF.

The CDR3 region has the DNA TGTGCCACCGCAGGGACAGGGGGCCAAGAGACCCAGTACTTC. Its translation: CATAGTGGQETQYF. The chain recombines TRBV10-3 with TRBJ2-5; TRBD1 matches at 11 bases. The germline V gene has CDR1 ENHRY and CDR2 SYGVKD. The junction had 5 bases not matched to a gene; V was cut back by 10 bases and J by 1 base. The CDR3 has 14 amino acids.

V and J are TRBV7-3 and TRBJ2-1, with TRBD1 identical over 10 bases. This CDR3 has 15 amino acids. V gave up 6 bases and J gave up 4 bases; unmatched junction bases: 6. Per germline, CDR1 SGHTA and CDR2 FQGTGA. The DNA for the CDR3 is TGTGCCAGCAGGTCATCGGGACAGGGGTACAATGAGCAGTTCTTC. Protein: CASRSSGQGYNEQFF.

V gene TRBV5-1 combines with J gene TRBJ2-3; 10 bases map to TRBD2. V lost 0 bases, J lost 1 base, and 2 bases stayed unmatched. Germline V gene sequence: CDR1 SGHRS, CDR2 YFSETQ. The CDR3 runs 16 residues. CDR3 protein: CASSLVLAGGTDTQYF. In DNA form, the CDR3 reads TGCGCCAGCAGCTTGGTCCTAGCGGGGGGCACAGATACGCAGTATTTT.

This chain links TRBV7-7 with TRBJ1-3; D may be TRBD1 (6 bases). CDR3 length: 15 amino acids. V was shortened by 1 base and J by 3 bases, with 10 bases between the two germline ends. Germline-derived CDR1 and CDR2 are SSHAT and FNYEAQ (reference sequence). CDR3 nucleotide sequence: TGTGCCAGCAGCTTAGATTGGGGGCTTGGAAACACCATATATTTT. This encodes CASSLDWGLGNTIYF. Based on the CDR3 plus reference TRBV7-7 and TRBJ1-3, the full variable domain is GAGVSQSPRYKVTKRGQDVTLRCDPISSHATLYWYQQALGQGPEFLTYFNYEAQPDKSGLPSDRFSAERPEGSISTLTIQRTEQRDSAMYRCASSLDWGLGNTIYFGEGSWLTVV.

The chain carries TRBV5-5 and TRBJ2-4; D may be TRBD1 (6 bases). Trimming pared 4 bases from V and 1 base from J, leaving 6 bases between. This CDR3 has 13 residues. Per germline, CDR1 SGHKS and CDR2 YYEKEE (reference sequence). The CDR3 DNA is TGTGCCAGCAGCACAGGGGCCAAAAACATTCAGTACTTC. Translating gives CASSTGAKNIQYF.

Here the CDR3 reads CASSTGFTEAFF. Here the CDR3 DNA reads TGTGCCAGCAGCACAGGGTTCACTGAAGCTTTCTTT. The chain is built from TRBV7-2 and TRBJ1-1; a possible D gene is TRBD1 (6 bases). Trimming stripped 5 bases from V and 4 bases from J, with 8 bases between. CDR3 length equals 12 residues. In germline, CDR1 is SGHTA, CDR2 FQGNSA.

The genes are TRBV7-2 and TRBJ2-2, with TRBD1 as a possible D gene (6 bases). The CDR3 runs 15 residues. V was trimmed by 2 bases and J by 4 bases, leaving 11 bases between them. Germline CDR1 reads SGHTA; CDR2 reads FQGNSA. In DNA form, the CDR3 reads TGTGCCAGCAGCTTACGACAGGCAGGCACCGGGGAGCTGTTTTTT. Residues: CASSLRQAGTGELFF.

The genes are TRBV5-8 and TRBJ2-3; D possibly corresponds to TRBD1 (6 bases). The V and J ends lost 0 bases and 2 bases respectively, with 13 bases between them. The CDR3 is 16 amino acids. The germline CDR1 and CDR2 sequences are SGHTS and YDEGEE. In DNA, the CDR3 is TGTGCCAGCAGCTTGGGGGCAGGGGTGGACACAGATACGCAGTATTTT. Encoded protein: CASSLGAGVDTDTQYF. Based on the CDR3 plus reference TRBV5-8 and TRBJ2-3, the full variable domain is EAGVTQSPTHLIKTRGQQATLRCSPISGHTSVYWYQQALGLGLQFLLWYDEGEERNRGNFPPRFSGRQFPNYSSELNVNALELEDSALYLCASSLGAGVDTDTQYFGPGTRLTVL.

The chain employs TRBV11-2 and TRBJ1-2, with D possibly TRBD1 on 5 matching bases. This CDR3 comprises 12 residues. Trimming cost V 3 bases and J 7 bases, with 9 bases left between them. Germline V gives CDR1 SGHAT, CDR2 FQNNGV. The CDR3: CASSFLGLGYTF. CDR3 coding DNA: TGTGCCAGCAGCTTCCTGGGGCTTGGCTACACCTTC.